This T cell receptor (beta chain) was identified during a study of graft-versus-host responses after intestinal transplantation. Turning to the study itself: Uniformly, recipients were administered anti-thymocyte globulin induction with subsequent tacrolimus and steroids for about 3 years.

The table came from immunoSEQ multiplex PCR; TCRdb's copy has only in-frame clones and leaves some out. The sample holds about 25,000 clones, approximately 82% seen once. The CDR3 is made up of 15 amino acids. The germline V gene has CDR1 MGHRA and CDR2 YSYEKL. V trimming: 5 bases; J trimming: 4 bases; junction bases outside the gene matches: 5. As to this clone: Antigen: not known.

Study observations and caveats: Recipient-marrow GvH clones were detected, some having first appeared in ileum or blood.

The rearrangement links TRBV4-1 to TRBJ2-1; 10 bases are shared with TRBD2. This TCR was recovered from a human donor who was the organ donor for an intestinal transplant. The specimen was unstimulated CD8+ T cells sorted from spleen or lymph node cells, collected before transplant. This CDR3 reads CASSLAGGEYNEQFF. The CDR3 DNA sequence: TGCGCCAGCAGCTTAGCGGGAGGAGAATACAATGAGCAGTTCTTC.